This TCR beta chain originates from a study of blood T cell repertoires in COVID-19. Across the whole study: Specimens from acute and convalescent COVID-19 originated in the United States, Italy and Spain.

Original handling: Cell counts per sample came from amplifying reference gene primers. Method: immunoSEQ multiplex PCR; TCRdb's copy keeps in-frame clones and lacks some. V, J and clone size derive from that table, while D and trimming were established from the DNA sequence. This sample carries around 210,000 clones, roughly four fifths of them seen once, and the ten largest clones take about 8.3%. A Seattle source enrolled patients during active infection and followed them longitudinally. The ends lost 4 bases at V and 4 bases at J; junction bases unmatched: 8. The CDR3 has 16 residues. Germline CDR1 reads SGHNT; CDR2 reads YYREEE (reference sequence).

The sequence was collected from a woman over 75 with COVID-19, enrolled during active disease. The specimen was peripheral blood. The rearrangement links TRBV5-4 to TRBJ2-1, with 10 bases aligning to TRBD2. DNA of the CDR3: TGTGCCAGCAGCACCCCTAGCGGGAGTGGGTACAATGAGCAGTTCTTC. Residues: CASSTPSGSGYNEQFF.